Each of the 27 T cell receptor beta chains below was sequenced from the same sample in a study of spatial heterogeneity in lung cancer. Whole-study findings and limits: Higher tumor mutation counts went along with higher counts of expanded intratumoral alpha and beta TCRs.

The antigens these receptors bind are not known. TCRdb passed the 5' RACE reads through MiXCR, listing each CDR3 protein once. This sample has about 2,500 distinct CDR3 sequences, with 5.5% to 6% found just once. As for time point: sample taken at primary tumor resection. Material: lung tumor tissue, obtained at surgery. The receptor source for this set is a male donor with early-stage non-small cell lung cancer.

By sample share, this clonotype is medium-sized. This beta chain is off target for a library built for alpha chains, so its abundance means little. The chain is built from TRBV20-1 and TRBJ2-3, with 11 bases aligning to TRBD2. The germline V gene has CDR1 DFQATT and CDR2 SNEGSKA (reference sequence). The CDR3 consists of 14 residues. V was clipped by 6 bases and J by 4 bases; unmatched bases: 6. CDR3 nucleotide sequence: TGCAGTGCACAACTAGCGGGAGCGGCAGATACGCAGTATTTT. Encoded protein: CSAQLAGAADTQYF.

Points on this clonotype: This beta chain is a stray sequence in a library constructed for alpha chains; its clone size is not meaningful. The CDR3 DNA follows: TGTGCCAGTAGTCTCAGCGACGAGCAGTACTTC. The encoded protein is CASSLSDEQYF. V gene TRBV19 combines with J gene TRBJ2-7; no definite D call. The germline CDR1 and CDR2 sequences are LNHDA and SQIVND (reference sequence). This CDR3 region has 11 residues. Trimming left V 5 bases short and J 5 bases short, with 7 bases between.

This clonotype is classed as medium-sized (0.01 to 0.1%). The size of this beta chain means little, since it is a stray read in a library made for alpha chains. The chain joins TRBV20-1 to TRBJ2-3, with TRBD2 as a possible D gene (6 bases). Trimming cost V 1 base and J 1 base, with 12 bases left between them. CDR3 length: 15 amino acids. Germline V gene data show CDR1 as DFQATT and CDR2 as SNEGSKA (reference sequence). For the CDR3, the DNA is TGCAGTGCTAGAGTTGGGAGGAGTGGCACAGATACGCAGTATTTT. As protein: CSARVGRSGTDTQYF.

This clonotype was recorded many times. Since the library was made to target alpha chains, this beta chain is a stray read and its abundance is not meaningful. The chain employs TRBV6-5 and TRBJ1-5; no clear D. The V end lost 0 bases, the J end lost 7 bases, and 7 bases lay between the germline ends. CDR1 and CDR2 from the germline V gene are MNHEY and SVGAGI. The CDR3 has 13 amino acids. As DNA, the CDR3 is TGTGCCAGCAGTTACTCGATAGTCCAGCCCCAGCATTTT. Protein: CASSYSIVQPQHF.

This clonotype has at least ten counts. Being off target in a library aimed at alpha chains, this beta chain has a size of little meaning. The chain has TRBV6-5 and TRBJ1-2; D unclear. The length of the CDR3 is 15 residues. Deletions cut 2 bases from V and 8 bases from J, with 18 bases between. Germline CDR1 is MNHEY and CDR2 is SVGAGI. This chain's CDR3 is CASSYDSGRSGGYTF. CDR3 nucleotides: TGTGCCAGCAGTTACGACTCCGGACGGTCCGGGGGCTACACCTTC.

Within the sample, this clonotype is medium-sized (0.01 to 0.1%). This beta chain is off target for a library built for alpha chains, so its abundance means little. The rearrangement uses TRBV19 and TRBJ2-7, with 8 bases that match TRBD2. The CDR3 runs to 16 residues. Germline-derived CDR1 and CDR2 are LNHDA and SQIVND (reference sequence). The V gene end was trimmed by 5 bases and the J gene end by 3 bases; junction bases not matched to a gene: 12. The CDR3 loop reads CASSRRGGGDLYEQYF. For the CDR3, the DNA is TGTGCCAGTAGTCGCCGGGGGGGAGGCGATCTCTACGAGCAGTACTTC.

This clonotype is labeled as medium-sized. As an off-target read in a library built for alpha chains, this beta chain has a frequency of little significance. The chain combines TRBV7-3 with TRBJ1-6; a weak D match, TRBD1 (5 bases). V gave up 8 bases and J gave up 7 bases, with 12 bases separating them. The CDR3 runs 13 residues. Germline loops: CDR1 SGHTA, CDR2 FQGTGA. The CDR3 loop is CASRLGGNSPLHF. In DNA, the CDR3 is TGTGCCAGCCGGCTGGGGGGGAATTCACCCCTCCACTTT.

By frequency in the sample, this clonotype is large. A library made for alpha chains picked up this beta chain off target, so its size means little. The rearrangement uses TRBV4-3 and TRBJ2-7; tentative D call: TRBD1 (6 bases). The CDR3 is 13 amino acids. The germline V and J ends were trimmed by 4 bases and 2 bases, with 9 bases remaining between them. Germline lookup yields CDR1 LGHNA and CDR2 YSLEER. The CDR3 loop reads CASSLDRTYEQYF. The CDR3 region has the DNA TGCGCCAGCAGCCTGGACAGAACCTACGAGCAGTACTTC.

By sample share, this clonotype is medium-sized (0.01 to 0.1%). The library was designed around alpha chains, so this beta chain is a stray read whose abundance carries little weight. The chain couples TRBV7-2 to TRBJ1-3, with TRBD1 matching over 8 bases. The germline V gene encodes CDR1 SGHTA and CDR2 FQGNSA. V lost 5 bases and J lost 3; bases outside the gene matches: 6. This CDR3 is 15 amino acids long. The CDR3 region is CASSTQGAGGNTIYF. In DNA form, the CDR3 reads TGTGCCAGCAGCACCCAGGGGGCTGGTGGAAACACCATATATTTT. The full variable domain, in which reference TRBV7-2 and TRBJ1-3 provide the parts outside the CDR3, is GAGVSQSPSNKVTEKGKDVELRCDPISGHTALYWYRQSLGQGLEFLIYFQGNSAPDKSGLPSDRFSAERTGGSVSTLTIQRTQQEDSAVYLCASSTQGAGGNTIYFGEGSWLTVV.

The table lists this clonotype with many counts. This beta chain slipped into a library made for alpha chains as a stray read, so its size is not meaningful. The chain links TRBV7-8 to TRBJ2-1; tentative D call: TRBD2 (5 bases). This CDR3 is built from 16 residues. CDR1 is SGHVS and CDR2 is FQNEAQ in the germline V gene. V was clipped by 4 bases and J by 7 bases, with 20 bases between them. The CDR3 nucleotides are TGTGCCAGCAGCTCCCAACGGACTGATCTCCCTAATGAGCAGTTCTTC. Its translation: CASSSQRTDLPNEQFF.

In this sample, this clonotype turned up many times. This beta chain lies outside the target of a library built for alpha chains; its clone size means little. V gene TRBV12-3 or TRBV12-4 combines with J gene TRBJ2-7; the D gene is possibly TRBD2 (5 bases). Trimming shortened V by 6 bases and J by 4 bases, and 10 bases separated the two germline ends. The CDR3 runs 12 residues. CDR3: CASSPPGYEQYF. As DNA, the CDR3 is TGTGCCAGCAGCCCTCCGGGGTACGAGCAGTACTTC.

Sample share makes this clonotype medium-sized (0.01 to 0.1%). A library prepared for alpha chains yielded this beta chain as an off-target read; its size is of little meaning. The J gene is TRBJ2-5, the V gene TRBV19; 7 bases align to TRBD1. CDR3 size: 15 residues. Germline values: CDR1 LNHDA, CDR2 SQIVND (reference sequence). The V gene end was trimmed by 6 bases and the J gene end by 4 bases; junction bases not matched to a gene: 11. The CDR3 sequence is CASSRTGTEGETQYF. The CDR3 DNA reads TGTGCCAGTAGCCGGACCGGGACAGAAGGAGAGACCCAGTACTTC.

As to this clonotype: This beta chain is a stray read from a library made for alpha chains; its abundance is not meaningful. The chain combines TRBV7-7 with TRBJ2-2, with D perhaps matching TRBD1 or TRBD2 (5 bases each). The germline gives CDR1 SSHAT, CDR2 FNYEAQ (reference sequence). The CDR3 runs 14 residues. V was clipped by 5 bases and J by 3 bases, with 10 bases between them. The DNA of the CDR3 is TGTGCCAGCAGCCCTGGGACCCACACCGGGGAGCTGTTTTTT. This gives the protein CASSPGTHTGELFF.

In this sample, this clonotype is medium-sized. Little can be read into the size of this beta chain, an off-target read in a library designed for alpha chains. V and J are TRBV6-5 and TRBJ2-7; possibly TRBD1 or TRBD2 for D (5 bases each). V was trimmed by 4 bases and J by 5 bases, leaving 18 bases between them. CDR3 length: 15 residues. The V gene's germline CDR1 is MNHEY and CDR2 SVGAGI. CDR3 bases: TGTGCCAGCAGTTCCCCGGGACGGCTGGTACACGAGCAGTACTTC. Translation: CASSSPGRLVHEQYF.

This clonotype came up many times. This beta chain turned up in a library designed for alpha chains; as an off-target read, its abundance says little. CDR3 sequence (DNA): TGTGCCAGCAGTTTCCAGTCTACCCAAGAGACCCAGTACTTC. Amino acids: CASSFQSTQETQYF. The rearrangement links TRBV28 to TRBJ2-5; D uncertain. From germline, CDR1 is MDHEN and CDR2 SYDVKM. The CDR3 is 14 residues long. Trimming removed 3 bases from V and 1 base from J, with 9 bases in between.

This clonotype is a singleton in its sample. A library made for alpha chains picked up this beta chain off target, so its size means little. The chain has TRBV18 and TRBJ2-3; 14 nucleotides align to TRBD2. J lost 5 bases, V lost 2 bases, and 0 bases had no gene match. In germline, CDR1 is KGHSH, CDR2 LQKENI. There are 15 residues in the CDR3. The CDR3 protein is CASSPGTSGGDTQYF. In DNA, the CDR3 is TGTGCCAGCTCACCAGGGACTAGCGGGGGAGATACGCAGTATTTT.

In its sample, this clonotype is large. In a library made to pick up alpha chains, this beta chain is a stray read with a size that means little. The V call is TRBV7-6, the J call TRBJ2-1; D gene ambiguous. The germline CDR1 and CDR2 sequences are SGHVS and FNYEAQ. The CDR3 has 12 amino acids. The V end lost 5 bases, the J end lost 4 bases, and 6 bases lay between the germline ends. The CDR3 bases are TGTGCCAGCAGCGCCATATACAATGAGCAGTTCTTC. Amino acids: CASSAIYNEQFF.

The sample holds a few counts of this clonotype. This beta chain was picked up by a library intended for alpha chains and is off target, so its count carries little meaning. J is TRBJ2-1 and V is TRBV10-1, with 8 bases that match TRBD2. Germline-derived CDR1 and CDR2 are WNHNN and SYGVQD (reference sequence). The CDR3 has 17 residues. The ends lost 2 bases at V and 4 bases at J; junction bases unmatched: 10. The CDR3 here is CASSEAQRESRYNEQFF. The CDR3 coding sequence is TGCGCCAGCAGTGAGGCCCAGCGGGAGAGTCGGTACAATGAGCAGTTCTTC.

The sample holds many counts of this clonotype. Within a library made for alpha chains, this beta chain is off target, and its count is uninformative. This chain connects TRBV6-2 or TRBV6-3 to TRBJ1-5; D is undetermined. CDR1 MNHEY and CDR2 SVGEGT come from the germline V gene. This CDR3 is 15 amino acids long. V was shortened by 8 bases and J by 0 bases, with 14 bases between the two germline ends. This chain's CDR3 is CASARPGPSNQPQHF. In DNA, the CDR3 is TGTGCCAGCGCAAGACCTGGACCTAGCAATCAGCCCCAGCATTTT.

By share, this clonotype counts as medium-sized. Little can be read into the size of this beta chain, an off-target read in a library designed for alpha chains. This chain joins TRBV12-3 or TRBV12-4 and TRBJ1-5; D is ambiguous. V was pared by 3 bases and J by 0 bases, with 18 bases between. The CDR3 consists of 18 residues. This CDR3 is CASSLSPLGRRSNQPQHF. CDR3 coding DNA: TGTGCCAGCAGTTTGTCCCCACTAGGGCGGCGTAGCAATCAGCCCCAGCATTTT.

This clonotype is medium-sized. This beta chain is a stray read from a library made for alpha chains; its abundance is not meaningful. The gene calls are TRBV7-9 and TRBJ2-1; perhaps D is TRBD1 or TRBD2 (5 bases each). Between the trimmed V and J ends, which lost 1 base and 2 bases, there was a span of 24 bases. The CDR3 runs 20 residues. Germline V gene lookup returns CDR1 SEHNR and CDR2 FQNEAQ (reference sequence). The CDR3 protein is CASSLGAGTDIPGPYNEQFF. The CDR3 nucleotides read TGTGCCAGCAGCTTAGGCGCCGGGACCGACATCCCAGGGCCCTACAATGAGCAGTTCTTC.

About this clonotype itself: This beta chain slipped into a library made for alpha chains as a stray read, so its size is not meaningful. The chain employs TRBV20-1 and TRBJ1-2; D ambiguous. Between the trimmed V and J ends, which lost 2 bases and 8 bases, there was a span of 9 bases. Germline V lookup: CDR1 DFQATT, CDR2 SNEGSKA (reference sequence). This CDR3 region has 11 residues. The CDR3 region is CSARLMGGYTF. The CDR3 DNA reads as TGCAGTGCTAGACTCATGGGAGGCTACACCTTC.

In its sample, this clonotype is large. This beta chain slipped into a library made for alpha chains as a stray read, so its size is not meaningful. The gene calls are TRBV13 and TRBJ2-3, with D unresolved. V lost 5 bases to trimming and J lost 5 bases, with 5 bases between them. Germline V gives CDR1 PRHDT, CDR2 FYEKMQ (reference sequence). This CDR3 region has 11 residues. CDR3 region: CASSRRDTQYF. The CDR3 DNA is TGTGCCAGCAGCAGAAGAGATACGCAGTATTTT.

In its sample, this clonotype ranks as medium-sized (0.01 to 0.1%). The size of this beta chain means little, since it is a stray read in a library made for alpha chains. The J gene is TRBJ2-1, the V gene TRBV6-5; maybe TRBD1 (6 bases). Germline-derived CDR1 and CDR2 are MNHEY and SVGAGI. Trimming took off 10 bases at V and 6 bases at J, with 19 bases between the two ends. The CDR3 contains 14 residues. CDR3 sequence (DNA): TGTGCCACTCAGGGTGAGACAGGCCGCAATGAGCAGTTCTTC. Its translation: CATQGETGRNEQFF.

This clonotype was seen at least ten times. This beta chain appears as a stray read in a library generated for alpha chains; its size is not informative. The V and J genes are TRBV27 and TRBJ1-5, with D possibly being TRBD1 (5 bases). Germline V gives CDR1 MNHEY, CDR2 SMNVEV (reference sequence). This CDR3 contains 16 residues. V was pared by 6 bases and J by 0 bases, with 15 bases between. The CDR3 protein is CASRGQGGYSNQPQHF. CDR3 DNA sequence: TGTGCCAGCAGGGGGCAGGGAGGGTATAGCAATCAGCCCCAGCATTTT.

This clonotype was counted ten times or more. Since it is a stray read in a library aimed at alpha chains, this beta chain has a size that is not meaningful. The chain links TRBV29-1 to TRBJ2-5; D gene ambiguous. The CDR3 contains 11 residues. Germline V gene sequence: CDR1 SQVTM, CDR2 ANQGSEA. The V end lost 8 bases, the J end lost 5 bases, and 12 bases lay between the germline ends. The CDR3 bases are TGCAGCTTTTTTAGTTGGGAGACCCAGTACTTC. This encodes CSFFSWETQYF.

This clonotype showed up many times. The library was prepared for alpha chains; this beta chain is a stray read, so its frequency means little. V and J are TRBV19 and TRBJ1-5; no definite D call. CDR3 length equals 13 residues. V gave up 5 bases and J gave up 4 bases, with 9 bases separating them. Per the germline V gene, CDR1 is LNHDA and CDR2 is SQIVND (reference sequence). The CDR3 bases are TGTGCCAGTAGTCCCGGCCTGAATCAGCCCCAGCATTTT. This sequence encodes CASSPGLNQPQHF.